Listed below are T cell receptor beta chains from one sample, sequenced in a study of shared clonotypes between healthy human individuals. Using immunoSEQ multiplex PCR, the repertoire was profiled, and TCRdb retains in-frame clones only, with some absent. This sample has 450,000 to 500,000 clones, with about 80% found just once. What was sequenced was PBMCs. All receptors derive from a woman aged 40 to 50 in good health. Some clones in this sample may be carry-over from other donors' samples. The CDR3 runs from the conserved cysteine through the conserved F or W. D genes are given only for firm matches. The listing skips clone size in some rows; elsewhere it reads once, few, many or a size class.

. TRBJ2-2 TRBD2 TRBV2 TGTGCCAGCACCCCGGGTAGCGGGAGCGGCGGGGAGCTGTTTTTT CASTPGSGSGGELFF
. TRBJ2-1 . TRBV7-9 TGTGCCAGCACGCGCTCCTACAATGAGCAGTTCTTC CASTRSYNEQFF
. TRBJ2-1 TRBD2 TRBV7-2 TGTGCCAGCAGCTTAACGGGAGGGTTTAATGAGCAGTTCTTC CASSLTGGFNEQFF
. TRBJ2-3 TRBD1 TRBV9 TGTGCCAGCAGCGTAGGAGGATCGTGGACAGGGGATACGCAGTATTTT CASSVGGSWTGDTQYF
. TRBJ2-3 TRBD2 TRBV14 TGTGCCAGCAGCCCTGTAGCGGGAGCCTCAGATACGCAGTATTTT CASSPVAGASDTQYF
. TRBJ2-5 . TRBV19 TGTGCCAGTAGGAACAGGGGACTCCAAGAGACCCAGTACTTC CASRNRGLQETQYF
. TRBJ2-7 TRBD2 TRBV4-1 TGCGCCAGCAGCCAAGGCTTGGCTAGCGGGAGTTTAGAGCAGTACTTC CASSQGLASGSLEQYF
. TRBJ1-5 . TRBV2 TGTGCCAGCAGGGACACCCGTAGCAATCAGCCCCAGCATTTT CASRDTRSNQPQHF
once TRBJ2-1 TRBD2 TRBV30 TGTGCCTGGAGTACCGAGCGGGAGGGGGAGCAGTTCTTC CAWSTEREGEQFF
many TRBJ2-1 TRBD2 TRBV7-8 TGTGCCAGCAACCCTAGCGGGATACTCTACAATGAGCAGTTCTTC CASNPSGILYNEQFF
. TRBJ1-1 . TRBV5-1 TGCGCCAGCAGCTTGAATTCAGGGGTGAACACTGAAGCTTTCTTT CASSLNSGVNTEAFF
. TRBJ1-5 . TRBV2 TGTGCCAGCAGTGAAGTAAGGGGCAATCAGCCCCAGCATTTT CASSEVRGNQPQHF
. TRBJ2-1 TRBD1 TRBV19 TGTGCCAGTAGTCCGAGGGACAGGGGCCCCAAACCGGAGCAGTTCTTC CASSPRDRGPKPEQFF
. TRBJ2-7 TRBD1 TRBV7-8 TGTGCCAGCAGCGCCACCGGGACAGGGGTGAACGAGCAGTACTTC CASSATGTGVNEQYF
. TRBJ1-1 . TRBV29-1 TGCAGCGTGCGAACTGGGGGAGTCACTGAAGCTTTCTTT CSVRTGGVTEAFF
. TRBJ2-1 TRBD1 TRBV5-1 TGCGCCAGCAGCAAGACCCCGACAGGGGACAATGAGCAGTTCTTC CASSKTPTGDNEQFF
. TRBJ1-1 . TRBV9 TGTGCCAGCAGCGTAAGTCGAGACACTGAAGCTTTCTTT CASSVSRDTEAFF
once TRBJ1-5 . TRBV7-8 TGTGCCAGCAGCTATTCTAGCAATCAGCCCCAGCATTTT CASSYSSNQPQHF
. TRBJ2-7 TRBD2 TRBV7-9 TGTGCCAGCAGCTTAGCGGCTAGCGGGAGTTACGAGCAGTACTTC CASSLAASGSYEQYF
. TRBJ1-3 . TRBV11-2 TGTGCCAGCAGCTTACTTATTCGAGGGCTTGGAAACACCATATATTTT CASSLLIRGLGNTIYF
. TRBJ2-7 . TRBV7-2 TGTGCCAGCAGCTTAGAGGTCGGGACGTCGGTCCTCGACGAGCAGTACTTC CASSLEVGTSVLDEQYF
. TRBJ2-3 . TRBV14 TGTGCCAGCAGCCAAGACTGGACAGCGACAGATACGCAGTATTTT CASSQDWTATDTQYF
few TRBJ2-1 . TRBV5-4 TGTGCCAGCAGCTTGGCCGGGGTTAATGAGCAGTTCTTC CASSLAGVNEQFF
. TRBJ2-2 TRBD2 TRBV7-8 TGTGCCAGCTCAGCGCCCCCCAACCCGGGACTAATTACCGGGGAGCTGTTTTTT CASSAPPNPGLITGELFF
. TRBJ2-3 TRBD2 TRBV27 TGTGCCAGCAGTCAGCCATGGGCGGGAGAGGCAGATACGCAGTATTTT CASSQPWAGEADTQYF
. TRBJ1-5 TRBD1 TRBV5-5 TGTGCCAGCAGCTTGACAGGGGATCAGCCCCAGCATTTT CASSLTGDQPQHF
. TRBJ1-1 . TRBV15 TGTGCCACCAGCAGAGGGCCAAGTGGGGCTGAAGCTTTCTTT CATSRGPSGAEAFF
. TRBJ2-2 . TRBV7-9 TGTGCCAGCAGCACCCCCCAATCGGGCGGGGAGCTGTTTTTT CASSTPQSGGELFF
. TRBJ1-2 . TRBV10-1 TGCGCCAGCAGTGAGAAGGGTATGGTAAACTATGGCTACACCTTC CASSEKGMVNYGYTF
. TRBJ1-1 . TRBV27 TGTGCCAGCAGTTACGGTCGGAACACTGAAGCTTTCTTT CASSYGRNTEAFF
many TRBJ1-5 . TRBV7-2 TGTGCCAGCAGCTTACGGGGGAATCAGCCCCAGCATTTT CASSLRGNQPQHF
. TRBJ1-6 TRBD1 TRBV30 TGTGCCTGGATGGGACAGGATAATTCACCCCTCCACTTT CAWMGQDNSPLHF
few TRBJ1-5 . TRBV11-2 TGTGCCAGCAGCTTAGTTCCTGCCCATCAGCCCCAGCATTTT CASSLVPAHQPQHF
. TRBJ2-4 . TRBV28 TGTGCCAGCAGTCCCCAGGGTGAGATAGCCAAAAACATTCAGTACTTC CASSPQGEIAKNIQYF